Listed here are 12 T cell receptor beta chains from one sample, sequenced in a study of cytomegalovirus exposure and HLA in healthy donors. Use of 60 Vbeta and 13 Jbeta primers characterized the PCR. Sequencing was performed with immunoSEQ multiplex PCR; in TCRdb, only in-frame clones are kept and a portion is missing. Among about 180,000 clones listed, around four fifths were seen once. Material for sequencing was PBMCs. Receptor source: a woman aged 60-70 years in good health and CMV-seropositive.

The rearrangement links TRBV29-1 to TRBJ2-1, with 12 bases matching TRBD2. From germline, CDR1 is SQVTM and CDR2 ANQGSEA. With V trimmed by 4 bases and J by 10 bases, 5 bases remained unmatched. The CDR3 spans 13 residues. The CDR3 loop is CSVASGGAREQFF. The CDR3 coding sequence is TGCAGCGTTGCTAGCGGGGGGGCTCGGGAGCAGTTCTTC.

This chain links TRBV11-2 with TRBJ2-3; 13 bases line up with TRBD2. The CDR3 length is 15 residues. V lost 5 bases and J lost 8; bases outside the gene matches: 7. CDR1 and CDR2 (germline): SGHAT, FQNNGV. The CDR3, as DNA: TGTGCCAGCAGCCTCGGGACTAGCGGGGCCCTTACGCAGTATTTT. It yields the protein CASSLGTSGALTQYF.

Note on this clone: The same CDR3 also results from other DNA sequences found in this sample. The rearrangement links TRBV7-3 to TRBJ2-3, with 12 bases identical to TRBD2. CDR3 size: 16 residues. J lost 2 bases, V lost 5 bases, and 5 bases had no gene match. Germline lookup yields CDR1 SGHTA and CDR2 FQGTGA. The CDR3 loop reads CASSKTSGGNTDTQYF. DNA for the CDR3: TGTGCCAGCAGCAAAACTAGCGGGGGGAACACAGATACGCAGTATTTT.

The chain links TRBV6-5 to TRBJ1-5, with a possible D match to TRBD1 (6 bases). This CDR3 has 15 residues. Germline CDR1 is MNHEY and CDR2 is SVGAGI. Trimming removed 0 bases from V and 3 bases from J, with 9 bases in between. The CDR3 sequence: CASSYSQGPNQPQHF. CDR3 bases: TGTGCCAGCAGTTACTCTCAGGGGCCCAATCAGCCCCAGCATTTT.

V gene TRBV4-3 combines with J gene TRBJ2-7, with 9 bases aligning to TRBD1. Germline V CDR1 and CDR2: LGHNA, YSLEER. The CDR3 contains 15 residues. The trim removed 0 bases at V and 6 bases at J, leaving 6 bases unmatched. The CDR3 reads CASSQDGTGWSEQYF. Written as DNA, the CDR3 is TGCGCCAGCAGCCAAGATGGGACAGGGTGGTCCGAGCAGTACTTC.

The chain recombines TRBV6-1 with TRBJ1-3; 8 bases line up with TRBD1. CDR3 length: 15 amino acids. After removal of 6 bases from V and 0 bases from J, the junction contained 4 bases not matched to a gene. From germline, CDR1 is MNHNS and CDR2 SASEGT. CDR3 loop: CASRMGQDSGNTIYF. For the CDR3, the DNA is TGTGCCAGCAGAATGGGACAGGACTCTGGAAACACCATATATTTT.

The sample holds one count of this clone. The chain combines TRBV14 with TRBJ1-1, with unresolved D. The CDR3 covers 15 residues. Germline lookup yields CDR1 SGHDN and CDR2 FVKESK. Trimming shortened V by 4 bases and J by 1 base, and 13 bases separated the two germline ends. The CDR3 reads CASSPYQVENTEAFF. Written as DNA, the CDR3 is TGTGCCAGCAGCCCGTATCAGGTAGAGAACACTGAAGCTTTCTTT.

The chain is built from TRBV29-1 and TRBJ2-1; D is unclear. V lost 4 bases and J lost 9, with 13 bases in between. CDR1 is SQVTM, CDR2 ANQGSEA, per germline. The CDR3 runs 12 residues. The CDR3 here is CSVGLSTAEQFF. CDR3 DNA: TGCAGCGTTGGTCTCTCGACTGCTGAGCAGTTCTTC.

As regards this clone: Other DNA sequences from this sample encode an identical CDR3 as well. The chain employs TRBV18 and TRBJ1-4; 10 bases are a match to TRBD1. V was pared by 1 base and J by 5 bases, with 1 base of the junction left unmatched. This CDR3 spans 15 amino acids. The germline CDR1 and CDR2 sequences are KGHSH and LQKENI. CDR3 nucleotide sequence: TGTGCCAGCTCACCACTGGGACAGGGGAATGAAAAACTGTTTTTT. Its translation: CASSPLGQGNEKLFF.

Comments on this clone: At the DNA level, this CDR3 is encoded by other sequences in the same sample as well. The CDR3 DNA is TGTGCCAGCAGCCTAGGACTAGCGGCAGATACGCAGTATTTT. The encoded protein is CASSLGLAADTQYF. V gene TRBV7-3 combines with J gene TRBJ2-3; TRBD2 agrees at 10 bases. This CDR3 has 14 residues. In germline, CDR1 is SGHTA, CDR2 FQGTGA. The V gene end was trimmed by 5 bases and the J gene end by 4 bases; junction bases not matched to a gene: 3.

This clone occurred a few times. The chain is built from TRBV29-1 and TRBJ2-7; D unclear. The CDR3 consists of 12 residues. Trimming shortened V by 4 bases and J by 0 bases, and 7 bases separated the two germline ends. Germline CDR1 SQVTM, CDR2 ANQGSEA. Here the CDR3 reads CSVVGVSYEQYF. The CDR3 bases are TGCAGCGTTGTGGGCGTCTCCTACGAGCAGTACTTC.

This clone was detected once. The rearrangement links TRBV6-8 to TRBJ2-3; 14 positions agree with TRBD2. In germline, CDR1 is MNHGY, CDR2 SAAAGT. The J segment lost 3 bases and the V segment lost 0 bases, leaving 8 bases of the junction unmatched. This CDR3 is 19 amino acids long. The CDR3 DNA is TGTGCCAGCAGTTACTCGAGGGGTGGGACTAGCGGGAGAACAGATACGCAGTATTTT. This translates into CASSYSRGGTSGRTDTQYF.